Following are 27 T cell receptor beta chains from one sample sequenced in a study of identical twins. One entry per CDR3 protein, called by TCRdb with MiXCR from the 5' RACE reads. Of approximately 890,000 distinct CDR3 sequences listed, 9% to 15% are singletons. These data are also associated with another study on yellow fever vaccine responses in identical twins.

Sequencing was done on a sample of PBMCs. The receptors originated from a young woman in good health.

This clonotype turned up a few times. V and J are TRBV7-9 and TRBJ1-5, with 7 bases identical to TRBD1. The CDR3 has 12 residues. Per the germline V gene, CDR1 is SEHNR and CDR2 is FQNEAQ (reference sequence). V shed 3 bases and J 8 bases; nucleotides not matched to a gene: 1. CDR3 coding DNA: TGTGCCAGCAGCTTCCAGGGGGAGCCCCAGCATTTT. It is translated as CASSFQGEPQHF.

Only a few counts were recorded for this clonotype. The chain employs TRBV15 and TRBJ1-6; possibly TRBD1 for D (6 bases). CDR3 size: 14 residues. Trimming shortened V by 4 bases and J by 10 bases, and 14 bases separated the two germline ends. Germline CDR1 is LNHNV and CDR2 is YYDKDF (reference sequence). In nucleotides, the CDR3 is TGTGCCACCAGCATAGGGGGGGTGCAATCACCCCTCCACTTT. As protein: CATSIGGVQSPLHF.

This clonotype came up a few times. J is TRBJ1-1 and V is TRBV2, with D perhaps TRBD1 (6 bases). In germline, CDR1 is SNHLY, CDR2 FYNNEI. The CDR3 is 13 residues long. V lost 7 bases and J 4 bases, leaving 13 bases between the germline ends. This CDR3 is CASNGGPSTEAFF. The CDR3 DNA reads TGTGCCAGCAACGGGGGGCCGAGCACTGAAGCTTTCTTT.

This clonotype was seen at least ten times. Here the CDR3 DNA reads TGTGCCAGCAGCTTGGGACAGGGAAACAATCAGCCCCAGCATTTT. It codes for CASSLGQGNNQPQHF. This chain uses TRBV5-6 with TRBJ1-5, with 7 bases fitting TRBD1. CDR1 is SGHDT, CDR2 YYEEEE, per germline. The CDR3 contains 15 residues. With 0 bases clipped from V and 3 bases from J, the junction kept 3 bases outside the gene matches. The full variable domain, completed using reference TRBV5-6 and TRBJ1-5, is DAGVTQSPTHLIKTRGQQVTLRCSPKSGHDTVSWYQQALGQGPQFIFQYYEEEERQRGNFPDRFSGHQFPNYSSELNVNALLLGDSALYLCASSLGQGNNQPQHFGDGTRLSIL.

In nucleotides, the CDR3 is TGTGCCACCACGTACAAGGACACCGGGGAGCTGTTTTTT. Protein product: CATTYKDTGELFF. The V and J genes are TRBV24-1 and TRBJ2-2; the D is unclear. The V gene's germline CDR1 is KGHDR and CDR2 SFDVKD. The CDR3 has 13 amino acids. The V end lost 8 bases, the J end lost 3 bases, and 9 bases lay between the germline ends.

The chain uses TRBV28 and TRBJ2-2, with D perhaps TRBD1 (6 bases). The CDR3 contains 13 residues. V lost 7 bases and J lost 5, with 11 bases in between. Looked up from germline, CDR1 is MDHEN and CDR2 is SYDVKM. CDR3 sequence: CASTTGYTGELFF. DNA of the CDR3: TGTGCCAGCACCACAGGGTATACCGGGGAGCTGTTTTTT.

The chain joins TRBV4-1 to TRBJ2-3; 9 bases line up with TRBD2. Germline CDR1 and CDR2: MGHRA and YSYEKL. The junction had 10 bases not matched to a gene; V was cut back by 1 base and J by 2 bases. The CDR3 totals 18 residues. The CDR3 reads CASSQAGGRGVITDTQYF. The CDR3 DNA follows: TGCGCCAGCAGCCAAGCGGGCGGGAGGGGGGTTATCACAGATACGCAGTATTTT.

This clonotype was seen more than once but under ten times. The CDR3 reads CASSLVATIAKNIQYF. The CDR3 nucleotides read TGTGCCAGCAGCTTAGTCGCGACGATAGCCAAAAACATTCAGTACTTC. The gene calls are TRBV7-8 and TRBJ2-4; D uncertain. Germline V gene data show CDR1 as SGHVS and CDR2 as FQNEAQ. V lost 1 base and J 0 bases, leaving 10 bases between the germline ends. There are 16 residues in the CDR3.

This clonotype was found a few times. The chain uses TRBV20-1 and TRBJ2-1; 8 bases are a match to TRBD2. V gave up 6 bases and J gave up 4 bases; unmatched junction bases: 8. Germline V gene lookup returns CDR1 DFQATT and CDR2 SNEGSKA (reference sequence). The CDR3 spans 14 residues. The CDR3 sequence is CSAVGTRGYNEQFF. CDR3 nucleotides: TGCAGTGCAGTGGGGACTAGGGGTTACAATGAGCAGTTCTTC.

V usage is TRBV7-9 and J usage is TRBJ2-3; possibly TRBD1 or TRBD2 for D (5 bases each). This CDR3 has 17 residues. The ends were cut back, 6 bases at V and 4 bases at J, with 23 bases in the middle. CDR1 SEHNR and CDR2 FQNEAQ come from the germline V gene (reference sequence). The CDR3 DNA is TGTGCCAGCAGTTTACGTAGGGGAGCAGACTATGCAGATACGCAGTATTTT. Encoded protein: CASSLRRGADYADTQYF.

The chain couples TRBV6-1 to TRBJ1-5; 8 bases line up with TRBD1. This CDR3 spans 15 amino acids. Germline V gene sequence: CDR1 MNHNS, CDR2 SASEGT. V trimming: 6 bases; J trimming: 4 bases; junction bases outside the gene matches: 8. This CDR3 reads CASRPTGVENQPQHF. In nucleotides, the CDR3 is TGTGCCAGCAGGCCGACAGGGGTGGAAAATCAGCCCCAGCATTTT.

At least ten counts were recorded for this clonotype. The chain is built from TRBV2 and TRBJ2-2; D possibly corresponds to TRBD2 (5 bases). The CDR3 loop spans 15 amino acids. The ends were cut back, 5 bases at V and 1 base at J, with 11 bases in the middle. Germline loops: CDR1 SNHLY, CDR2 FYNNEI. The CDR3 bases are TGTGCCAGCAGTACTAAACGGGGGAACACCGGGGAGCTGTTTTTT. Amino acids: CASSTKRGNTGELFF.

In this sample, this clonotype turned up many times. V is TRBV5-1 and J is TRBJ2-2; 7 nucleotides agree with TRBD1. The CDR3 length is 16 residues. Per germline, CDR1 SGHRS and CDR2 YFSETQ. V was pared by 0 bases and J by 6 bases, with 8 bases of the junction left unmatched. The DNA of the CDR3 is TGCGCCAGCAGCTTGGTGACAGGGCGAGGTCCCGGGGAGCTGTTTTTT. Protein product: CASSLVTGRGPGELFF.

The rearrangement uses TRBV27 and TRBJ2-2; D is undetermined. With 3 bases removed from V and 3 bases from J, the gap between germline ends came to 11 bases. CDR1 and CDR2 from the germline V gene are MNHEY and SMNVEV (reference sequence). The CDR3 is made up of 15 amino acids. CDR3 loop: CASSLSRSHTGELFF. Written as DNA, the CDR3 is TGTGCCAGCAGTTTGTCTCGATCACACACCGGGGAGCTGTTTTTT.

This chain uses TRBV28 with TRBJ2-2, with TRBD1 matching over 9 bases. Germline CDR1 and CDR2: MDHEN and SYDVKM. Trimming at V came to 8 bases and at J to 3 bases, leaving 7 bases not matched to a gene. The CDR3 sequence is 15 residues long. This CDR3 reads CASERTGADTGELFF. As DNA, the CDR3 is TGTGCCAGCGAAAGGACAGGGGCGGACACCGGGGAGCTGTTTTTT.

This clonotype was detected many times. This chain links TRBV7-2 with TRBJ2-5; 10 positions agree with TRBD1. Trimming at V came to 2 bases and at J to 8 bases, leaving 11 bases not matched to a gene. The V gene's germline CDR1 is SGHTA and CDR2 FQGNSA. The CDR3 contains 16 residues. The DNA of the CDR3 is TGTGCCAGCAGCTTATTAGGACCGGGACAGGGGCCTACCCAGTACTTC. It codes for CASSLLGPGQGPTQYF.

The table lists this clonotype with many counts. This rearrangement joins TRBV5-1 to TRBJ1-1; the match to TRBD1 covers 7 bases. The length of the CDR3 is 16 residues. CDR1 is SGHRS and CDR2 is YFSETQ in the germline V gene. With 0 bases clipped from V and 3 bases from J, the junction kept 8 bases outside the gene matches. The CDR3 spells CASSLGQGYLDTEAFF. The CDR3, as DNA: TGCGCCAGCAGCTTGGGACAGGGTTATTTGGACACTGAAGCTTTCTTT.

This clonotype was recorded at least ten times. The J gene is TRBJ2-3, the V gene TRBV20-1; 7 positions match TRBD2. Per the germline V gene, CDR1 is DFQATT and CDR2 is SNEGSKA (reference sequence). With 6 bases clipped from V and 2 bases from J, the junction kept 11 bases outside the gene matches. This CDR3 comprises 15 residues. CDR3: CSAQLPRGSTDTQYF. DNA for the CDR3: TGCAGTGCCCAACTACCGCGGGGGTCCACAGATACGCAGTATTTT.

This clonotype turned up a few times. J is TRBJ1-1 and V is TRBV3-1, with unresolved D. The V end was cut by 8 bases, the J end by 0 bases, with 7 bases between. The CDR3 sequence is 12 residues long. Looked up from germline, CDR1 is LGHDT and CDR2 is YNNKEL (reference sequence). The CDR3 spells CASSEVNTEAFF. CDR3 DNA sequence: TGTGCCAGCTCCGAGGTGAACACTGAAGCTTTCTTT.

In this sample, this clonotype turned up many times. The chain uses TRBV20-1 and TRBJ2-2, with a possible D match to TRBD1 (6 bases). The CDR3 runs 15 residues. Germline V gene lookup returns CDR1 DFQATT and CDR2 SNEGSKA (reference sequence). V was shortened by 0 bases and J by 5 bases, with 13 bases between the two germline ends. The CDR3 reads CSARDRVQGTGELFF. Written as DNA, the CDR3 is TGCAGTGCTAGAGATCGGGTACAGGGAACCGGGGAGCTGTTTTTT.

This clonotype has only a few counts. V and J are TRBV19 and TRBJ2-1; the match to TRBD1 covers 7 bases. The CDR3 contains 20 residues. With 1 base clipped from V and 1 base from J, the junction kept 16 bases outside the gene matches. CDR1 is LNHDA, CDR2 SQIVND, per germline (reference sequence). In DNA form, the CDR3 reads TGTGCCAGTAGTATAGCTGGGACAGCTTACAAATCACCTTCCTACAATGAGCAGTTCTTC. Translating gives CASSIAGTAYKSPSYNEQFF.

This clonotype showed up many times. The chain carries TRBV29-1 and TRBJ2-3; 9 bases agree with TRBD2. The junction had 7 bases not matched to a gene; V was cut back by 5 bases and J by 4 bases. CDR1 is SQVTM, CDR2 ANQGSEA, per germline. The length of the CDR3 is 14 residues. CDR3 DNA: TGCAGCGTTCCAGCGGGAGGATCGTCAGATACGCAGTATTTT. Its translation is CSVPAGGSSDTQYF.

This clonotype was recorded at least ten times. The chain joins TRBV20-1 to TRBJ2-2; TRBD2 matches at 7 bases. With 3 bases clipped from V and 0 bases from J, the junction kept 1 base outside the gene matches. The germline CDR1 and CDR2 sequences are DFQATT and SNEGSKA (reference sequence). The CDR3 has 14 residues. CDR3 sequence reads: CSASGLANTGELFF. The CDR3 DNA is TGCAGTGCTAGTGGACTAGCGAACACCGGGGAGCTGTTTTTT.

V usage is TRBV24-1 and J usage is TRBJ2-2, with no clear D. This CDR3 spans 13 amino acids. The germline gives CDR1 KGHDR, CDR2 SFDVKD. V gave up 4 bases and J gave up 2 bases, with 4 bases separating them. The CDR3 loop reads CATSEPNTGELFF. In DNA, the CDR3 is TGTGCCACCAGTGAACCAAACACCGGGGAGCTGTTTTTT.

The V gene is TRBV12-3 or TRBV12-4, the J gene TRBJ2-2, with D perhaps matching TRBD2 (5 bases). The V end lost 3 bases, the J end lost 3 bases, and 14 bases lay between the germline ends. The CDR3 covers 16 residues. The CDR3 nucleotides read TGTGCCAGCAGTTTTGCGGGCCCGCCGGACACCGGGGAGCTGTTTTTT. Protein sequence: CASSFAGPPDTGELFF.

The chain combines TRBV12-3 or TRBV12-4 with TRBJ2-3, with D perhaps matching TRBD1 or TRBD2 (5 bases each). V lost 5 bases and J lost 2, with 17 bases in between. The CDR3 is made up of 16 amino acids. The CDR3 DNA reads as TGTGCCAGCAGTCACCGGGACCCACATAACACAGATACGCAGTATTTT. Its protein is CASSHRDPHNTDTQYF.

V gene TRBV28 combines with J gene TRBJ2-5; D uncertain. CDR1 MDHEN and CDR2 SYDVKM come from the germline V gene. Trimming shortened V by 5 bases and J by 2 bases, and 9 bases separated the two germline ends. This CDR3 is 13 amino acids long. CDR3 DNA: TGTGCCAGCAGTCCTATCTCGCAAGAGACCCAGTACTTC. It is translated as CASSPISQETQYF.